The subject of this entry is one T cell receptor (beta chain). Its matching antigen is unknown. The V gene lost 3 bases and the J gene lost 7 bases, with 4 bases spanning the gap. Germline V gene data show CDR1 as PRHDT and CDR2 as FYEKMQ (reference sequence). This CDR3 is built from 12 residues. This entry belongs to a study of identical twins' blood T cells. Points from the study as a whole: Each donor's most abundant TCRbeta clonotypes shared more CDR3 sequences with her twin than unrelated donors.

MiXCR was run by TCRdb on the 5' RACE reads, yielding one entry per CDR3 protein. The repertoire holds fewer than 450,000 distinct CDR3 sequences, 28% seen once, with around 5.6% in the top ten. Source material: PBMCs. The sequence was obtained from a woman between 18 and 50 years old in good health. The V gene is TRBV13, the J gene TRBJ1-6; D is unresolved. The chain's CDR3 is CASSFQNSPLHF. The CDR3 bases are TGTGCCAGCAGCTTTCAAAATTCACCCCTCCACTTT.